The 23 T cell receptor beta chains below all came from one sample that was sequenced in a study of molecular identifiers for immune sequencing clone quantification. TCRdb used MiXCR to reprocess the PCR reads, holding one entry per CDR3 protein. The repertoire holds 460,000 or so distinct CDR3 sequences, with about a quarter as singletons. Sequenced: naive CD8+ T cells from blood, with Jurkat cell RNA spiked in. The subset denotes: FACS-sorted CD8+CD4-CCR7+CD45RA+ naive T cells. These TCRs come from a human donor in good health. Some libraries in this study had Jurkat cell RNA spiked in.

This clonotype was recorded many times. This CDR3 reads CASSLDTREQYYGYTF. In DNA, the CDR3 is TGTGCCAGCAGTTTAGACACTCGTGAACAGTACTATGGCTACACCTTC. The chain couples TRBV12-3 or TRBV12-4 to TRBJ1-2; D is undetermined. The CDR3 is 16 residues long. The germline V and J ends were trimmed by 1 base and 3 bases, with 15 bases remaining between them.

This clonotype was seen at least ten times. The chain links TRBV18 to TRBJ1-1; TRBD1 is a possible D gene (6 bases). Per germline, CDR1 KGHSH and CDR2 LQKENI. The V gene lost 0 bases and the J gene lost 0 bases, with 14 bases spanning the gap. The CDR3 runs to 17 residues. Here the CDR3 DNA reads TGTGCCAGCTCACCACCGCGTGGGGGGGACATGAACACTGAAGCTTTCTTT. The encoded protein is CASSPPRGGDMNTEAFF.

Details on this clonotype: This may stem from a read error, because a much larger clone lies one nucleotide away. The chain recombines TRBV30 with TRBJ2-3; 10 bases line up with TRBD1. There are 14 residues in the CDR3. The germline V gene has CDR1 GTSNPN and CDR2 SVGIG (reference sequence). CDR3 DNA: TGTGCCTGGAACGGGGGACAGGGGACAGGTACGCAGTATTTT. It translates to CAWNGGQGTGTQYF.

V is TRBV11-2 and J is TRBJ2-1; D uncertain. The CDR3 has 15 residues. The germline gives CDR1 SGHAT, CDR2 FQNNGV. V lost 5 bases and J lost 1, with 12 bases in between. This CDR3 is CASSPPAFSYNEQFF. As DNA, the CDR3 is TGTGCCAGCAGCCCACCGGCTTTTTCCTACAATGAGCAGTTCTTC.

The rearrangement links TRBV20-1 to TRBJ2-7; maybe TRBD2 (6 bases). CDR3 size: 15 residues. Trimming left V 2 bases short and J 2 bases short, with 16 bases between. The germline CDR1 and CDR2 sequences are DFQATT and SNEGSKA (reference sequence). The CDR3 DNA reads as TGCAGTGCTAGACCTCTGGAGGGTTTCCCCTACGAGCAGTACTTC. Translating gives CSARPLEGFPYEQYF.

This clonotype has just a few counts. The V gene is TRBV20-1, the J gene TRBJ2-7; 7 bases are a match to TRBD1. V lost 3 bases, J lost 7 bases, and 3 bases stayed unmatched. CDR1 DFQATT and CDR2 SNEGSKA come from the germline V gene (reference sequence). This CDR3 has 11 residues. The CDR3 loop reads CSARDRPEQYF. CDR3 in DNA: TGCAGTGCTAGGGACAGGCCTGAGCAGTACTTC.

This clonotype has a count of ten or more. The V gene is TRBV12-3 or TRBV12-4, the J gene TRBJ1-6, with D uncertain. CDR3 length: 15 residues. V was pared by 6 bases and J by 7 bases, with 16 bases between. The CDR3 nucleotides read TGTGCCAGCAGCTCTACCTTTGGGGTAAATTCACCCCTCCACTTT. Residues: CASSSTFGVNSPLHF.

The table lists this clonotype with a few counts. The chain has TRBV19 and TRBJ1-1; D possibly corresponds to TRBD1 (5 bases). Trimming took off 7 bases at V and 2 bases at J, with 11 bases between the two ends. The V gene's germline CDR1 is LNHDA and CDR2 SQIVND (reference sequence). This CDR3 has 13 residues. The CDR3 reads CASTPTENTEAFF. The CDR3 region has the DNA TGTGCCAGTACCCCGACAGAAAACACTGAAGCTTTCTTT.

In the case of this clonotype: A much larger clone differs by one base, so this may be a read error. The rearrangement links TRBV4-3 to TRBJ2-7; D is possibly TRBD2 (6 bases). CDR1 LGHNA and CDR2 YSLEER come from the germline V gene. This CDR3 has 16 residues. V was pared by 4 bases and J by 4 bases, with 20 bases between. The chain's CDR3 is CASSLWGASEDYEQYF. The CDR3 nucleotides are TGCGCCAGCAGCCTTTGGGGAGCTAGCGAGGATTACGAGCAGTACTTC.

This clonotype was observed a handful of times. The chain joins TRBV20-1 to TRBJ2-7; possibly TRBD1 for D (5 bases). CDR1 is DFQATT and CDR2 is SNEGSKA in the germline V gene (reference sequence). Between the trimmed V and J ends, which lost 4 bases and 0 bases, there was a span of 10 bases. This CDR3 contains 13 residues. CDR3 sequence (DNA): TGCAGTGCTACGGCAGGGCACTCCTACGAGCAGTACTTC. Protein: CSATAGHSYEQYF.

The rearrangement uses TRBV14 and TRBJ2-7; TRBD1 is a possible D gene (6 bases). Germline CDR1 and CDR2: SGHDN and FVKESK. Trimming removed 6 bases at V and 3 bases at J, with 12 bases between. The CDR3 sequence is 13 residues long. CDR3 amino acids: CASSTGIDYEQYF. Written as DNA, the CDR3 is TGTGCCAGCAGTACAGGGATCGACTACGAGCAGTACTTC.

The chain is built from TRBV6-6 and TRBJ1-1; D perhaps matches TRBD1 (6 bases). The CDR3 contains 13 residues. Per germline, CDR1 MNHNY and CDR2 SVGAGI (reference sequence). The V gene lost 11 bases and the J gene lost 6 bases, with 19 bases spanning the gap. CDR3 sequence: CACRGTSGAEAFF. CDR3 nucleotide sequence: TGTGCCTGCCGCGGGACAAGCGGCGCTGAAGCTTTCTTT.

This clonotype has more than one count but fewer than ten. In DNA, the CDR3 is TGTGCCAGCAGCTTAGACCTAGCGGGAGGCCCGGAATGGACGCAGTATTTT. The encoded protein is CASSLDLAGGPEWTQYF. The chain couples TRBV7-6 to TRBJ2-3; 11 bases agree with TRBD2. Unmatched junction bases numbered 12, after V lost 1 base and J lost 9 bases. In germline, CDR1 is SGHVS, CDR2 FNYEAQ. The CDR3 has 17 amino acids.

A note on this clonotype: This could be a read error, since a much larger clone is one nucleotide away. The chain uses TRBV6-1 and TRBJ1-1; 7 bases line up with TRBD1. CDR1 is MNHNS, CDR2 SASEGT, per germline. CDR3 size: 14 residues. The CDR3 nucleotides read TGTGCCCGCAGCCCCTGGGACAGCAACACTGAAGCTTTCTTT. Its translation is CARSPWDSNTEAFF.

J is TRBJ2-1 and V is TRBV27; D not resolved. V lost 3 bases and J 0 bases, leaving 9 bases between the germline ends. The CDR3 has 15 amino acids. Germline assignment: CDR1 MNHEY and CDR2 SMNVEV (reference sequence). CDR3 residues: CASSFSSPSYNEQFF. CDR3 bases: TGTGCCAGCAGTTTTTCCAGCCCCTCCTACAATGAGCAGTTCTTC.

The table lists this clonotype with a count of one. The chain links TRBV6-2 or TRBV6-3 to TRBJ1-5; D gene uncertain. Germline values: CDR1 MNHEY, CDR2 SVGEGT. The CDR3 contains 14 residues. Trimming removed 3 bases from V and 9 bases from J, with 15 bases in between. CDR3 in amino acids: CASSYLGSSRPQHF. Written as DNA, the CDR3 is TGTGCCAGCAGTTATCTGGGGTCCAGTCGGCCCCAGCATTTT.

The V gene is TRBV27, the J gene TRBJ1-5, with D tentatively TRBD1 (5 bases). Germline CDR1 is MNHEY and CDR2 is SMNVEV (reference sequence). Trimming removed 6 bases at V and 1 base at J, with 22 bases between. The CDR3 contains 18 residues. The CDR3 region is CASSPMGRARVSNQPQHF. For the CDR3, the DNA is TGTGCCAGCAGCCCCATGGGCAGGGCGAGGGTGAGCAATCAGCCCCAGCATTTT.

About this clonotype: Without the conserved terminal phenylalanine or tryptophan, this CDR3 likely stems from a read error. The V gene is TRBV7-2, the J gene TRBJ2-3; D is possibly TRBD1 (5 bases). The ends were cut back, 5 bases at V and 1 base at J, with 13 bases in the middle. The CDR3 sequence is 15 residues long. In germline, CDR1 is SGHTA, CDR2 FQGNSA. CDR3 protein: CASSDLGPGTDTQYS. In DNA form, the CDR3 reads TGTGCCAGCAGCGACCTGGGGCCGGGCACAGATACGCAGTATTCT.

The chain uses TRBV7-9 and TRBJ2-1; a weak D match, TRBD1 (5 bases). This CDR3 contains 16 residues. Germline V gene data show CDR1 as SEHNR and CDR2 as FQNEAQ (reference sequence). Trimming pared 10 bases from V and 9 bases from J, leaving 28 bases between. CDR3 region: CANRRRITKGPSEQFF. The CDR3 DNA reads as TGTGCCAACAGGAGAAGAATAACGAAGGGGCCTTCTGAGCAGTTCTTC.

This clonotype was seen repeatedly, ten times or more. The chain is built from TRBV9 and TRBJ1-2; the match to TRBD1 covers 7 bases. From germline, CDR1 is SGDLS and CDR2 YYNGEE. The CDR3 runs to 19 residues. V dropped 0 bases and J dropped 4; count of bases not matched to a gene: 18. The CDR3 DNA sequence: TGTGCCAGCAGCGTAGAAGGTGACAGGGACGGATTCGGTAGCTATGGCTACACCTTC. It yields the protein CASSVEGDRDGFGSYGYTF.

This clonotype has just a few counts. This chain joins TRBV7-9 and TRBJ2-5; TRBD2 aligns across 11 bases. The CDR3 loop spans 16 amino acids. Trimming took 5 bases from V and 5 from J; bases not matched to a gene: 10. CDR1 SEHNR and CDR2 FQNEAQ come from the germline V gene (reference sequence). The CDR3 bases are TGTGCCAGCAGCCACCAACTAGCGGGAGCGTTCGAGACCCAGTACTTC. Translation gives CASSHQLAGAFETQYF.

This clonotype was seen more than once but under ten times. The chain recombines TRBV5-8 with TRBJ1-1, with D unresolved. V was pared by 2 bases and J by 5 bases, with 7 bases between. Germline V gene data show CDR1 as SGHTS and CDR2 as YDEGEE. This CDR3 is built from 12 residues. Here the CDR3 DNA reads TGTGCCAGCAGCTTCGACTGGACTGAAGCTTTCTTT. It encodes CASSFDWTEAFF. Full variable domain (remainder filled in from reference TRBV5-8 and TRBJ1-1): EAGVTQSPTHLIKTRGQQATLRCSPISGHTSVYWYQQALGLGLQFLLWYDEGEERNRGNFPPRFSGRQFPNYSSELNVNALELEDSALYLCASSFDWTEAFFGQGTRLTVV.

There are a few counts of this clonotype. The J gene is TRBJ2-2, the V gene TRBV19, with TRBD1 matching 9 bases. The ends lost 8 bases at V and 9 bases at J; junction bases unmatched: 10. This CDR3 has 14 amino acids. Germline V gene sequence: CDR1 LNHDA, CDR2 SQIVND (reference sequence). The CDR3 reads CASDTGTGIRELFF. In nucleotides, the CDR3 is TGTGCCAGTGATACCGGGACAGGGATCCGGGAGCTGTTTTTT.